The clone carrying this TCR beta chain was counted many times. Antigen: not known. The junction had 8 bases not matched to a gene; V was cut back by 5 bases and J by 4 bases. Germline V gene data show CDR1 as SGHTA and CDR2 as FQGTGA. This CDR3 contains 15 residues. TCR beta CDR3 region amplification was performed from RNA transcripts. First-round RT-PCR of the TCR CDR3 relied on the HTBI primer set. TCRdb re-derived calls from the multiplex PCR reads in MiXCR, one entry per CDR3 protein. Of some 770,000 distinct CDR3 sequences in the sample, about 17% were seen once. These data are taken from a study of T cells in Graves' hyperthyroidism and ophthalmopathy. Study results and limitations: Ophthalmopathy and stable hyperthyroidism were told apart by a 13 V-J model. Blood also contained most expanded thyroid clonotypes above 0.001.

Input material: blood. The gene calls are TRBV7-3 and TRBJ2-7; 10 bases fit TRBD1. The origin of this receptor is a man younger than 30 with Graves' hyperthyroidism. The CDR3 region has the DNA TGTGCCAGCAGCCTCCTTCGGGACAGGGGATACGAGCAGTACTTC. Its translation is CASSLLRDRGYEQYF.